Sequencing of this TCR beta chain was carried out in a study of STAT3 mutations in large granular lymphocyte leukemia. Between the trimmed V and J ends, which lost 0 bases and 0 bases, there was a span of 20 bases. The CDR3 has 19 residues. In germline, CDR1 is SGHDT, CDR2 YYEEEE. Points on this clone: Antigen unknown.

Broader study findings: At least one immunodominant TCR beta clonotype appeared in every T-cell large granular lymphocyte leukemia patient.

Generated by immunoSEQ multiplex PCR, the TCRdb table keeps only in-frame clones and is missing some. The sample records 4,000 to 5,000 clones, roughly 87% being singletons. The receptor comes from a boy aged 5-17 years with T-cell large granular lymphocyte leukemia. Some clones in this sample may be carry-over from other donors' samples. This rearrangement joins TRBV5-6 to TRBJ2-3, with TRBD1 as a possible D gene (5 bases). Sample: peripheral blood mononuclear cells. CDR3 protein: CASSLDAGPISYSTDTQYF. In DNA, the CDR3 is TGTGCCAGCAGCTTGGATGCAGGGCCAATAAGTTATAGCACAGATACGCAGTATTTT. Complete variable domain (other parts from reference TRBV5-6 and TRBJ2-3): DAGVTQSPTHLIKTRGQQVTLRCSPKSGHDTVSWYQQALGQGPQFIFQYYEEEERQRGNFPDRFSGHQFPNYSSELNVNALLLGDSALYLCASSLDAGPISYSTDTQYFGPGTRLTVL.